This TCR beta chain was recorded in a study of blood T cell repertoires in COVID-19. Turning to the study itself: Whether acute or convalescent, the COVID-19 samples came from the United States, Italy and Spain. The analysed material was cDNA or gDNA that came from T cells, B-cell-depleted T cells, or PBMCs.

Profiling relied on immunoSEQ multiplex PCR, and the TCRdb table lists in-frame clones only, not all of them. The sample comprises tens of thousands of clones, 75% to 90% of which are singletons, and roughly 4.5% rests with the top ten. The CDR3 consists of 13 residues. V was cut by 2 bases and J by 8 bases, with 9 bases left in between. CDR1 is SGHTA, CDR2 FQGNSA, per germline. This receptor was obtained from a woman between 45 and 60 years old with active COVID-19. The rearrangement uses TRBV7-2 and TRBJ1-4; D call uncertain. The source material was peripheral blood. The CDR3 coding sequence is TGTGCCAGCAGCTTATCTTTCCAGGAAAAACTGTTTTTT. Translation: CASSLSFQEKLFF.